This T cell receptor beta chain was sequenced for a study of siplizumab effects on memory and regulatory T cells. Regarding the study as a whole: Naive T cells apparently outstripped memory cells in diversity and seemed major alloresponse contributors.

The germline V gene has CDR1 SGHTS and CDR2 YDEGEE. V shed 0 bases and J shed 9 bases, with 19 bases lying between them. This CDR3 comprises 16 residues. About this clone: The target antigen is unknown.

Profiling relied on immunoSEQ multiplex PCR, and the TCRdb table lists in-frame clones only, not all of them. The sample lists approximately 82,000 clones; roughly 87% were seen once. The source material was Tregs sorted from blood. The TCR originated in a human donor in good health. The chain couples TRBV5-8 to TRBJ1-5; D is perhaps TRBD1 (6 bases). The CDR3 nucleotides are TGTGCCAGCAGCTTGGGGGGCACGACAGGTGGTTTGCCCCAGCATTTT. As protein: CASSLGGTTGGLPQHF.